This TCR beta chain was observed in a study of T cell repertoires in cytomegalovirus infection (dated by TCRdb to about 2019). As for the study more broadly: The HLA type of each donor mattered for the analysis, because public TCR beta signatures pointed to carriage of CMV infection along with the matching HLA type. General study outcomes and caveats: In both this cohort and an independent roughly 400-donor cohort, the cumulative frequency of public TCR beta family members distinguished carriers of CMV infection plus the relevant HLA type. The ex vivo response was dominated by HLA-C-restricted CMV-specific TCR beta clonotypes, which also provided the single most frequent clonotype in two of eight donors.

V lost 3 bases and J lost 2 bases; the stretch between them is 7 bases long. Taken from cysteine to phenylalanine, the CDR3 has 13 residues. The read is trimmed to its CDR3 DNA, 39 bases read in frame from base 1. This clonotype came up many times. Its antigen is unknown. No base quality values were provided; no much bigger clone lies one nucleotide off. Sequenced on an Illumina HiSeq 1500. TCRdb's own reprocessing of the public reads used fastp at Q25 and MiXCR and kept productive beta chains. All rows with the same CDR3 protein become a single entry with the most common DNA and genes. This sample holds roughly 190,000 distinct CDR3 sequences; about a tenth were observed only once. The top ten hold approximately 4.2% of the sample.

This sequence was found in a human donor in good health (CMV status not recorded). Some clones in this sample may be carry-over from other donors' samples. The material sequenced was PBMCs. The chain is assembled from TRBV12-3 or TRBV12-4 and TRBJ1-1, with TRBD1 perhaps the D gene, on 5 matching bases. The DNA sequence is TGTGCCAGCAGTTTCCAGGGTAACACTGAAGCTTTCTTT. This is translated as CASSFQGNTEAFF.